The T cell receptor (beta chain) described here comes from a study of blood T cells in healthy people across ages. CDR1 is LNHDA, CDR2 SQIVND, per germline (reference sequence). Trimming took 5 bases from V and 3 from J; bases not matched to a gene: 8. The CDR3 loop spans 15 amino acids. Primed by a sample-barcoded 5' primer and a J-beta primer mix, a second PCR proceeded for roughly 6 to 12 cycles. TCRdb used MiXCR to reprocess the 5' RACE reads, holding one entry per CDR3 protein. The data hold 1.5 million to 2 million distinct CDR3 sequences, with roughly 52% observed a single time. The TCR was taken from a woman aged 35 to 49 in good health. The rearrangement uses TRBV19 and TRBJ2-5; 8 nucleotides match TRBD1. Sequenced sample: blood. In DNA, the CDR3 is TGTGCCAGTAGTCGGGCACACAGGGGGAAAGAGACCCAGTACTTC. This translates into CASSRAHRGKETQYF.